Following are 27 T cell receptor beta chains from one sample sequenced in a study of early T cells in non-severe SARS-CoV-2 infection. TCRdb recomputed calls from the 5' RACE reads with MiXCR, one row per CDR3 protein. Of tens of thousands of distinct CDR3 sequences in the sample, about 9.4% were seen once. The material sequenced was whole blood. The receptors derive from an adult who was a healthcare worker with PCR-confirmed SARS-CoV-2 infection or an uninfected control (not recorded which).

This clonotype was seen ten or more times. The chain combines TRBV6-2 or TRBV6-3 with TRBJ2-7; D is possibly TRBD2 (5 bases). Germline assignment: CDR1 MNHEY and CDR2 SVGEGT. The V end lost 0 bases, the J end lost 0 bases, and 9 bases lay between the germline ends. The CDR3 runs to 15 residues. In DNA, the CDR3 is TGTGCCAGCAGTTACTCGAGGGTGAGCTCCTACGAGCAGTACTTC. Translation: CASSYSRVSSYEQYF.

The genes are TRBV10-1 and TRBJ1-1; a weak D match, TRBD1 (5 bases). In germline, CDR1 is WNHNN, CDR2 SYGVQD (reference sequence). The CDR3 spans 15 residues. The V end was cut by 1 base, the J end by 4 bases, with 13 bases between. The CDR3, as DNA: TGCGCCAGCAGTGAGTTGAGGGAAGGGGTCACTGAAGCTTTCTTT. It codes for CASSELREGVTEAFF.

The chain is built from TRBV7-8 and TRBJ2-1; no firm D call. The V end was cut by 1 base, the J end by 5 bases, with 9 bases between. The CDR3 sequence is 14 residues long. Germline-derived CDR1 and CDR2 are SGHVS and FQNEAQ. CDR3 DNA: TGTGCCAGCAGCTTAGATACGACCCACAATGAGCAGTTCTTC. Amino acid sequence: CASSLDTTHNEQFF.

V is TRBV7-7 and J is TRBJ2-5; D possibly corresponds to TRBD1 (6 bases). The CDR3 has 13 amino acids. V gave up 7 bases and J gave up 2 bases, with 11 bases separating them. Looked up from germline, CDR1 is SSHAT and CDR2 is FNYEAQ (reference sequence). The CDR3, as DNA: TGTGCCAGCATCCCGACAGGACAAGAGACCCAGTACTTC. This translates into CASIPTGQETQYF. Drawing the rest from reference TRBV7-7 and TRBJ2-5, the complete variable domain is GAGVSQSPRYKVTKRGQDVTLRCDPISSHATLYWYQQALGQGPEFLTYFNYEAQPDKSGLPSDRFSAERPEGSISTLTIQRTEQRDSAMYRCASIPTGQETQYFGPGTRLLVL.

Ten or more counts support this clonotype. V and J are TRBV6-2 or TRBV6-3 and TRBJ2-7; D not certain. Trimming stripped 2 bases from V and 6 bases from J, with 5 bases between. Germline-derived CDR1 and CDR2 are MNHEY and SVGEGT. CDR3 length: 11 amino acids. The CDR3 loop reads CASSYGVEQYF. The DNA of the CDR3 is TGTGCCAGCAGTTACGGTGTCGAGCAGTACTTC.

This clonotype was found a few times. The chain uses TRBV6-1 and TRBJ2-7, with TRBD2 identical over 10 bases. Germline V lookup: CDR1 MNHNS, CDR2 SASEGT. This CDR3 has 15 residues. The V segment lost 7 bases and the J segment 3 bases; nucleotides outside the gene matches: 9. CDR3 bases: TGTGCCAGCACTCCACTAGCGGGGACCATCTACGAGCAGTACTTC. Translating it yields CASTPLAGTIYEQYF.

This chain joins TRBV7-2 and TRBJ2-7, with 13 bases matching TRBD2. The CDR3 is made up of 14 amino acids. Germline V gene data show CDR1 as SGHTA and CDR2 as FQGNSA. The V segment lost 5 bases and the J segment 6 bases; nucleotides outside the gene matches: 4. As DNA, the CDR3 is TGTGCCAGCAGCCCTCGGACTAGCGGGGGCGAGCAGTACTTC. This codes for CASSPRTSGGEQYF.

This clonotype was observed at least ten times. The V gene is TRBV28, the J gene TRBJ2-7, with D possibly being TRBD1 or TRBD2 (6 bases each). The CDR3 runs 15 residues. V was clipped by 8 bases and J by 0 bases, with 17 bases between them. Per germline, CDR1 MDHEN and CDR2 SYDVKM. The CDR3 nucleotides read TGTGCCAGCTCTAAGCCGGGGGCCAACTCCTACGAGCAGTACTTC. Translating it yields CASSKPGANSYEQYF.

Many counts were recorded for this clonotype. The rearrangement joins TRBV4-1 to TRBJ2-7; unclear D gene. Trimming pared 0 bases from V and 0 bases from J, leaving 12 bases between. CDR1 is MGHRA and CDR2 is YSYEKL in the germline V gene. The CDR3 loop spans 16 amino acids. CDR3 sequence (DNA): TGCGCCAGCAGCCAAGAGCCTACCCGGAGCTCCTACGAGCAGTACTTC. As protein: CASSQEPTRSSYEQYF.

This clonotype was observed a few times. V is TRBV12-3 or TRBV12-4 and J is TRBJ2-1; D uncertain. V dropped 5 bases and J dropped 3 bases, with 8 bases sitting between them. The CDR3 spans 13 residues. CDR3 region: CASSDTYYNEQFF. DNA of the CDR3: TGTGCCAGCAGTGACACCTACTACAATGAGCAGTTCTTC.

The chain carries TRBV7-8 and TRBJ1-5; 9 bases match TRBD1. V lost 0 bases and J lost 6; bases outside the gene matches: 9. This CDR3 has 17 residues. The germline V gene encodes CDR1 SGHVS and CDR2 FQNEAQ. CDR3: CASSLATGTGTFQPQHF. The CDR3 DNA follows: TGTGCCAGCAGCTTAGCAACCGGGACAGGGACATTTCAGCCCCAGCATTTT.

This clonotype has ten or more counts. The chain employs TRBV4-3 and TRBJ1-2; the match to TRBD1 covers 7 bases. Germline V gene lookup returns CDR1 LGHNA and CDR2 YSLEER. Losses at the gene ends were 3 bases for V and 2 bases for J; bases not matched to a gene: 6. The CDR3 loop spans 15 amino acids. The CDR3 DNA sequence: TGCGCCAGCAGCCAGAGACAGGGCCTAAACTATGGCTACACCTTC. Its protein is CASSQRQGLNYGYTF.

This clonotype has ten or more counts. V gene TRBV28 combines with J gene TRBJ2-1, with TRBD2 matching over 13 bases. The CDR3 covers 16 residues. Germline trimming cut 5 bases from V and 5 bases from J; bases unmatched to any gene: 6. Germline-derived CDR1 and CDR2 are MDHEN and SYDVKM. The CDR3 sequence is CASSVPTSGRDNEQFF. CDR3 sequence (DNA): TGTGCCAGCAGTGTCCCTACTAGCGGGAGGGACAATGAGCAGTTCTTC. The complete variable domain, with remaining parts taken from reference TRBV28 and TRBJ2-1, reads DVKVTQSSRYLVKRTGEKVFLECVQDMDHENMFWYRQDPGLGLRLIYFSYDVKMKEKGDIPEGYSVSREKKERFSLILESASTNQTSMYLCASSVPTSGRDNEQFFGPGTRLTVL.

The rearrangement joins TRBV5-1 to TRBJ2-2; D is unresolved. Deletions cut 0 bases from V and 7 bases from J, with 10 bases between. CDR3 length: 14 amino acids. The germline CDR1 and CDR2 sequences are SGHRS and YFSETQ. In nucleotides, the CDR3 is TGCGCCAGCAGCTTGGCCAGCCGGATCGGGGAGCTGTTTTTT. Amino acids: CASSLASRIGELFF.

This clonotype has only a few counts. V is TRBV2 and J is TRBJ2-1; 7 positions match TRBD2. Germline V CDR1 and CDR2: SNHLY, FYNNEI. This CDR3 is built from 13 residues. J gave up 7 bases and V 6 bases, and 6 bases lay outside the gene matches. The CDR3 DNA reads as TGTGCCAGCAGAGCGGGACCACCAAATGAGCAGTTCTTC. Its translation is CASRAGPPNEQFF. Variable domain in full (rest from reference TRBV2 and TRBJ2-1): EPEVTQTPSHQVTQMGQEVILRCVPISNHLYFYWYRQILGQKVEFLVSFYNNEISEKSEIFDDQFSVERPDGSNFTLKIRSTKLEDSAMYFCASRAGPPNEQFFGPGTRLTVL.

There are many counts of this clonotype. V is TRBV5-1 and J is TRBJ2-2; D ambiguous. The CDR3 sequence is 15 residues long. CDR1 and CDR2 (germline): SGHRS, YFSETQ. Trimming removed 4 bases from V and 5 bases from J, with 15 bases in between. The CDR3 DNA reads TGCGCCAGCAGCCCGGCGGTCATAAGGACCGGGGAGCTGTTTTTT. Translating gives CASSPAVIRTGELFF.

A few counts support this clonotype. This CDR3 reads CASSPEGVRTGELFF. The CDR3 nucleotides are TGCGCCAGCAGCCCGGAGGGGGTCCGCACCGGGGAGCTGTTTTTT. The V and J genes are TRBV5-1 and TRBJ2-2, with D possibly called TRBD1 or TRBD2 (6 bases each). Germline lookup yields CDR1 SGHRS and CDR2 YFSETQ. CDR3 length: 15 amino acids. Trimming stripped 4 bases from V and 4 bases from J, with 14 bases between.

This chain uses TRBV24-1 with TRBJ2-3; D not certain. The CDR3 runs to 14 residues. From germline, CDR1 is KGHDR and CDR2 SFDVKD. The V gene lost 2 bases and the J gene lost 2 bases, with 7 bases spanning the gap. CDR3 bases: TGTGCCACCAGTGATTCCCCCTACACAGATACGCAGTATTTT. Its translation is CATSDSPYTDTQYF.

This chain uses TRBV15 with TRBJ2-5, with 8 bases matching TRBD1. The CDR3 sequence is 14 residues long. Per germline, CDR1 LNHNV and CDR2 YYDKDF (reference sequence). V was clipped by 3 bases and J by 4 bases; unmatched bases: 4. The CDR3 DNA reads as TGTGCCACCAGCAGGGGACAGGCACGAGAGACCCAGTACTTC. It yields the protein CATSRGQARETQYF.

This clonotype appeared many times. The chain uses TRBV9 and TRBJ1-1; perhaps TRBD1 as D (5 bases). Trimming removed 0 bases at V and 5 bases at J, with 14 bases between. Germline V gene data show CDR1 as SGDLS and CDR2 as YYNGEE. CDR3 length: 15 residues. The CDR3 reads CASSVDPGRGTEAFF. CDR3 nucleotide sequence: TGTGCCAGCAGCGTAGATCCAGGGCGGGGGACTGAAGCTTTCTTT.

The chain combines TRBV12-3 or TRBV12-4 with TRBJ2-7, with D possibly matching TRBD1 (6 bases). This CDR3 is 15 amino acids long. Between the trimmed V and J ends, which lost 3 bases and 2 bases, there was a span of 14 bases. The CDR3 DNA reads as TGTGCCAGCAGTTTGGGCCAGGGGAGCGCCTACGAGCAGTACTTC. This codes for CASSLGQGSAYEQYF.

The chain has TRBV4-3 and TRBJ2-2; D is undetermined. CDR3 length: 14 amino acids. Germline lookup yields CDR1 LGHNA and CDR2 YSLEER. V gave up 0 bases and J gave up 1 base, with 3 bases separating them. CDR3 DNA sequence: TGCGCCAGCAGCCAAGATAGGAACACCGGGGAGCTGTTTTTT. Translating it yields CASSQDRNTGELFF.

This clonotype turned up a few times. V and J are TRBV7-3 and TRBJ2-5; D might be TRBD2 (5 bases). The germline V and J ends were trimmed by 7 bases and 4 bases, with 13 bases remaining between them. CDR1 and CDR2 (germline): SGHTA, FQGTGA. CDR3 length: 13 residues. This CDR3 is CASTRTAGETQYF. For the CDR3, the DNA is TGTGCCAGCACCCGAACGGCGGGAGAGACCCAGTACTTC.

The chain joins TRBV19 to TRBJ1-1; D is unresolved. The CDR3 covers 13 residues. The germline CDR1 and CDR2 sequences are LNHDA and SQIVND (reference sequence). Trimming removed 3 bases at V and 0 bases at J, with 5 bases between. Here the CDR3 DNA reads TGTGCCAGTAGTATTTGGGTGAACACTGAAGCTTTCTTT. Encoded protein: CASSIWVNTEAFF.

The table lists this clonotype with a count of one. A much larger clone differs by one base, so this may be a read error. V usage is TRBV12-3 or TRBV12-4 and J usage is TRBJ1-1; D uncertain. Trimming shortened V by 5 bases and J by 6 bases, and 19 bases separated the two germline ends. The CDR3 contains 15 residues. The chain's CDR3 is CASSKTGSLNSEAFF. The CDR3 DNA reads as TGTGCCAGCAGTAAAACCGGGTCCCTCAACTCTGAAGCTTTCTTT.

This clonotype was counted at least ten times. The chain employs TRBV19 and TRBJ2-1, with TRBD2 matching over 12 bases. The length of the CDR3 is 14 residues. Germline CDR1 reads LNHDA; CDR2 reads SQIVND (reference sequence). J gave up 9 bases and V 7 bases, and 7 bases lay outside the gene matches. CDR3 region: CASTTSGSWVEQFF. Here the CDR3 DNA reads TGTGCCAGTACGACTAGCGGGAGTTGGGTTGAGCAGTTCTTC. The whole variable domain, filled in from reference TRBV19 and TRBJ2-1, reads DGGITQSPKYLFRKEGQNVTLSCEQNLNHDAMYWYRQDPGQGLRLIYYSQIVNDFQKGDIAEGYSVSREKKESFPLTVTSAQKNPTAFYLCASTTSGSWVEQFFGPGTRLTVL.

This clonotype appeared a single time. V is TRBV5-6 and J is TRBJ2-7; D perhaps matches TRBD2 (6 bases). Germline V CDR1 and CDR2: SGHDT, YYEEEE. CDR3 size: 14 residues. With 4 bases removed from V and 2 bases from J, the gap between germline ends came to 13 bases. CDR3 in amino acids: CASSGPGGAYEQYF. The CDR3 DNA reads as TGTGCCAGCAGCGGGCCCGGGGGAGCCTACGAGCAGTACTTC.